Listed here are 27 T cell receptor beta chains from one sample, sequenced in a study of T cell responses to AZD1222 COVID-19 vaccine. Method: immunoSEQ multiplex PCR; TCRdb's copy keeps in-frame clones and lacks some. This sample carries about 100,000 clones, 87% of them seen once, and the ten largest clones take more than 15%. Material: peripheral blood, obtained on day 0 of AZD1222 vaccination. The receptors originated from an adult in good health.

This clone was detected only once. This chain connects TRBV5-4 to TRBJ2-4; maybe TRBD1 (7 bases). Germline V lookup: CDR1 SGHNT, CDR2 YYREEE (reference sequence). The length of the CDR3 is 15 residues. V was trimmed by 4 bases and J by 0 bases, leaving 11 bases between them. In DNA form, the CDR3 reads TGTGCCAGCAGCCGACAGGGACTAGCCAAAAACATTCAGTACTTC. Amino acid sequence: CASSRQGLAKNIQYF.

This clone was seen a single time. V usage is TRBV7-8 and J usage is TRBJ1-1; D ambiguous. Trimming took 3 bases from V and 7 from J, leaving 12 bases between them. The CDR3 length is 13 residues. CDR1 is SGHVS, CDR2 FQNEAQ, per germline. The CDR3 sequence: CASSFGMVDEAFF. CDR3 sequence (DNA): TGTGCCAGCAGCTTCGGAATGGTTGATGAAGCTTTCTTT. The full variable domain, completed using reference TRBV7-8 and TRBJ1-1, is GAGVSQSPRYKVAKRGQDVALRCDPISGHVSLFWYQQALGQGPEFLTYFQNEAQLDKSGLPSDRFFAERPEGSVSTLKIQRTQQEDSAVYLCASSFGMVDEAFFGQGTRLTVV.

The chain employs TRBV5-4 and TRBJ2-5, with D perhaps matching TRBD1 (6 bases). The germline gives CDR1 SGHNT, CDR2 YYREEE (reference sequence). V lost 4 bases and J 1 base, leaving 14 bases between the germline ends. The length of the CDR3 is 15 residues. The DNA for the CDR3 is TGTGCCAGCAGCCGGACGACAGGCTTCCAAGAGACCCAGTACTTC. This translates into CASSRTTGFQETQYF. The variable domain in full, completed from reference TRBV5-4 and TRBJ2-5, reads ETGVTQSPTHLIKTRGQQVTLRCSSQSGHNTVSWYQQALGQGPQFIFQYYREEENGRGNFPPRFSGLQFPNYSSELNVNALELDDSALYLCASSRTTGFQETQYFGPGTRLLVL.

There are a few counts of this clone. The V call is TRBV2, the J call TRBJ1-1; 11 bases are shared with TRBD1. This CDR3 comprises 14 residues. Germline V gene lookup returns CDR1 SNHLY and CDR2 FYNNEI. The V gene end was trimmed by 6 bases and the J gene end by 7 bases; junction bases not matched to a gene: 7. The CDR3 sequence: CASRTRDRGIEAFF. The CDR3, as DNA: TGTGCCAGCAGGACCCGGGACAGGGGGATTGAAGCTTTCTTT. Full variable domain (missing parts from reference TRBV2 and TRBJ1-1): EPEVTQTPSHQVTQMGQEVILRCVPISNHLYFYWYRQILGQKVEFLVSFYNNEISEKSEIFDDQFSVERPDGSNFTLKIRSTKLEDSAMYFCASRTRDRGIEAFFGQGTRLTVV.

The J gene is TRBJ1-6, the V gene TRBV2; maybe TRBD1 (6 bases). The V end lost 8 bases, the J end lost 9 bases, and 11 bases lay between the germline ends. This CDR3 has 12 residues. Germline CDR1 and CDR2: SNHLY and FYNNEI. The CDR3 spells CASGNRVSPLHF. CDR3 DNA: TGTGCCAGCGGTAACAGGGTTTCACCCCTCCACTTT.

V gene TRBV5-5 combines with J gene TRBJ2-7; 11 bases align to TRBD2. Germline values: CDR1 SGHKS, CDR2 YYEKEE (reference sequence). The CDR3 length is 15 residues. V dropped 4 bases and J dropped 2; count of bases not matched to a gene: 5. CDR3 nucleotides: TGTGCCAGCAGCCCTACTAGCGGGAGTACCTACGAGCAGTACTTC. Its translation: CASSPTSGSTYEQYF.

The chain couples TRBV7-9 to TRBJ2-1; D gene uncertain. Per germline, CDR1 SEHNR and CDR2 FQNEAQ (reference sequence). CDR3 length: 11 residues. The germline V and J ends were trimmed by 3 bases and 10 bases, with 7 bases remaining between them. CDR3 DNA sequence: TGTGCCAGCAGCTTGGGTCCCGAGCAGTTCTTC. This sequence encodes CASSLGPEQFF.

The V gene is TRBV20-1, the J gene TRBJ1-1; D call uncertain. Germline CDR1 DFQATT, CDR2 SNEGSKA (reference sequence). V lost 0 bases and J 10 bases, leaving 9 bases between the germline ends. CDR3 length equals 11 residues. The CDR3 protein is CSAREVPIAFF. The CDR3 nucleotides read TGCAGTGCTAGAGAGGTTCCTATAGCTTTCTTT.

The chain has TRBV3-1 (or the pseudogene TRBV3-2) and TRBJ2-3, with D maybe TRBD2 (5 bases). This CDR3 spans 16 amino acids. Germline values: CDR1 LGHDT, CDR2 YNNKEL (reference sequence). V lost 0 bases to trimming and J lost 1 base, with 11 bases between them. CDR3 DNA sequence: TGTGCCAGCAGCCAAGACCCTAGCCTGGGCACAGATACGCAGTATTTT. It yields the protein CASSQDPSLGTDTQYF.

This chain uses TRBV5-1 with TRBJ2-5; TRBD2 might be the D (7 bases). Germline CDR1 SGHRS, CDR2 YFSETQ. The V end lost 4 bases, the J end lost 5 bases, and 12 bases lay between the germline ends. This CDR3 is built from 13 residues. In DNA form, the CDR3 reads TGCGCCAGCAGCGGAGGGGGAGGGGAGACCCAGTACTTC. Amino acids: CASSGGGGETQYF.

The chain has TRBV5-1 and TRBJ2-3, with 12 bases that match TRBD1. There are 16 residues in the CDR3. After removal of 4 bases from V and 4 bases from J, the junction contained 7 bases not matched to a gene. Germline assignment: CDR1 SGHRS and CDR2 YFSETQ. The CDR3 coding sequence is TGCGCCAGCAGCCCAGGGACAGGGGGCCGCCCAGATACGCAGTATTTT. Translated: CASSPGTGGRPDTQYF.

This clone showed up just once. This chain joins TRBV4-1 and TRBJ2-1; D uncertain. V was trimmed by 0 bases and J by 7 bases, leaving 10 bases between them. This CDR3 has 14 residues. CDR1 and CDR2 (germline): MGHRA, YSYEKL. CDR3 in amino acids: CASSQDRLRNEQFF. Here the CDR3 DNA reads TGCGCCAGCAGCCAAGATCGACTCCGGAATGAGCAGTTCTTC.

J is TRBJ2-1 and V is TRBV19; D not resolved. This CDR3 is built from 11 residues. V was pared by 9 bases and J by 8 bases, with 11 bases between. Germline V gene sequence: CDR1 LNHDA, CDR2 SQIVND (reference sequence). The CDR3 bases are TGTGCCAGCCAGAAGGGCGATGAGCAGTTCTTC. This gives the protein CASQKGDEQFF.

As DNA, the CDR3 is TGCAGTGCCCGGGGACACTATGGCTACACCTTC. Amino acids: CSARGHYGYTF. V and J are TRBV20-1 and TRBJ1-2; D is possibly TRBD1 (5 bases). Germline V gene data show CDR1 as DFQATT and CDR2 as SNEGSKA (reference sequence). V was trimmed by 6 bases and J by 3 bases, leaving 8 bases between them. The CDR3 covers 11 residues.

The chain uses TRBV5-1 and TRBJ2-7; TRBD2 aligns across 9 bases. Looked up from germline, CDR1 is SGHRS and CDR2 is YFSETQ. The CDR3 runs to 15 residues. V shed 5 bases, J shed 0 bases, and the junction held 6 bases outside the gene matches. CDR3 in amino acids: CASRDTSGFSYEQYF. In DNA form, the CDR3 reads TGCGCCAGCAGGGATACTAGCGGGTTCTCCTACGAGCAGTACTTC. Filled out from reference TRBV5-1 and TRBJ2-7, the complete variable domain reads KAGVTQTPRYLIKTRGQQVTLSCSPISGHRSVSWYQQTPGQGLQFLFEYFSETQRNKGNFPGRFSGRQFSNSRSEMNVSTLELGDSALYLCASRDTSGFSYEQYFGPGTRLTVT.

The chain uses TRBV7-8 and TRBJ2-3; 10 bases line up with TRBD2. The germline V gene encodes CDR1 SGHVS and CDR2 FQNEAQ. Trimming took 5 bases from V and 3 from J; bases not matched to a gene: 5. The CDR3 length is 15 residues. For the CDR3, the DNA is TGTGCCAGCAGCCCGGGACTAGCGCGGACAGATACGCAGTATTTT. Residues: CASSPGLARTDTQYF. Together with reference TRBV7-8 and TRBJ2-3, the CDR3 gives the full variable domain: GAGVSQSPRYKVAKRGQDVALRCDPISGHVSLFWYQQALGQGPEFLTYFQNEAQLDKSGLPSDRFFAERPEGSVSTLKIQRTQQEDSAVYLCASSPGLARTDTQYFGPGTRLTVL.

This clone is a singleton in its sample. The gene calls are TRBV10-3 and TRBJ2-7, with D unclear. Germline V CDR1 and CDR2: ENHRY, SYGVKD. CDR3 length: 15 residues. The ends were cut back, 0 bases at V and 2 bases at J, with 11 bases in the middle. This CDR3 is CAISESALTAYEQYF. The CDR3 DNA reads TGTGCCATCAGTGAGTCGGCACTAACGGCCTACGAGCAGTACTTC.

This clone was observed a single time. This chain links TRBV30 with TRBJ1-3; D is undetermined. The CDR3 length is 14 residues. Germline CDR1 GTSNPN, CDR2 SVGIG (reference sequence). The CDR3 region has the DNA TGTGCGAGAGGACCGACGGGAATGGGAAACACCATATATTTT. It is translated as CARGPTGMGNTIYF.

This clone was found a few times. The CDR3 DNA is TGTGCCAGCAAAGACAGGGGTGCCTTGAACACTGAAGCTTTCTTT. It codes for CASKDRGALNTEAFF. The J gene is TRBJ1-1, the V gene TRBV6-6; 8 bases agree with TRBD1. V trimming: 7 bases; J trimming: 0 bases; junction bases outside the gene matches: 7. The CDR3 extends over 15 amino acids. Germline V gene data show CDR1 as MNHNY and CDR2 as SVGAGI (reference sequence).

The J gene is TRBJ2-3, the V gene TRBV29-1; D ambiguous. V lost 1 base and J 7 bases, leaving 9 bases between the germline ends. The CDR3 has 12 amino acids. Per the germline V gene, CDR1 is SQVTM and CDR2 is ANQGSEA. CDR3 residues: CSVEGGLNTQYF. The CDR3 DNA is TGCAGCGTTGAAGGCGGATTAAATACGCAGTATTTT.

The chain carries TRBV19 and TRBJ2-2; TRBD2 matches at 11 bases. This CDR3 has 17 amino acids. V was clipped by 7 bases and J by 5 bases; unmatched bases: 12. Germline V gene sequence: CDR1 LNHDA, CDR2 SQIVND (reference sequence). The CDR3 DNA is TGTGCCAGTATAGGAGGTAGCGGGAGGGCCGGAACCGGGGAGCTGTTTTTT. Translating gives CASIGGSGRAGTGELFF. The full variable domain, in which reference TRBV19 and TRBJ2-2 provide the parts outside the CDR3, is DGGITQSPKYLFRKEGQNVTLSCEQNLNHDAMYWYRQDPGQGLRLIYYSQIVNDFQKGDIAEGYSVSREKKESFPLTVTSAQKNPTAFYLCASIGGSGRAGTGELFFGEGSRLTVL.

The chain uses TRBV10-1 and TRBJ2-1, with 7 bases lining up with TRBD2. This CDR3 spans 15 amino acids. After removal of 5 bases from V and 3 bases from J, the junction contained 7 bases not matched to a gene. Germline loops: CDR1 WNHNN, CDR2 SYGVQD (reference sequence). Written as DNA, the CDR3 is TGCGCCAGCAGTCCGATGGGGGGGGACTACAATGAGCAGTTCTTC. Amino acid sequence: CASSPMGGDYNEQFF.

V usage is TRBV10-3 and J usage is TRBJ2-7; no clear D gene. The CDR3 runs to 14 residues. Germline loops: CDR1 ENHRY, CDR2 SYGVKD. V was trimmed by 0 bases and J by 2 bases, leaving 8 bases between them. The CDR3 DNA sequence: TGTGCCATCAGTGAGTCGAGTAACCCCTACGAGCAGTACTTC. It encodes CAISESSNPYEQYF.

The chain uses TRBV7-9 and TRBJ2-1; TRBD2 matches 13 bases. From germline, CDR1 is SEHNR and CDR2 FQNEAQ (reference sequence). V shed 2 bases and J 9 bases; nucleotides not matched to a gene: 4. This CDR3 has 15 residues. The CDR3 sequence is CASSLTSGRVGEQFF. The CDR3 DNA reads as TGTGCCAGCAGCTTAACTAGCGGGAGGGTAGGTGAGCAGTTCTTC.

This clone was recorded only once. The rearrangement uses TRBV4-1 and TRBJ1-5; D might be TRBD1 (5 bases). CDR1 MGHRA and CDR2 YSYEKL come from the germline V gene. The CDR3 consists of 15 residues. Trimming pared 0 bases from V and 3 bases from J, leaving 9 bases between. In DNA form, the CDR3 reads TGCGCCAGCAGCCAAGAGGTACAGGTCAATCAGCCCCAGCATTTT. Residues: CASSQEVQVNQPQHF.

This chain connects TRBV5-4 to TRBJ2-2, with D possibly TRBD2 on 6 matching bases. Trimming cost V 4 bases and J 2 bases, with 12 bases left between them. CDR1 SGHNT and CDR2 YYREEE come from the germline V gene (reference sequence). CDR3 length equals 15 residues. The CDR3: CASSRPGLNTGELFF. In DNA form, the CDR3 reads TGTGCCAGCAGCCGACCGGGACTCAACACCGGGGAGCTGTTTTTT.

The rearrangement links TRBV5-1 to TRBJ2-7; tentatively, D is TRBD2 (5 bases). Germline V gene sequence: CDR1 SGHRS, CDR2 YFSETQ. The CDR3 is made up of 17 amino acids. V was clipped by 4 bases and J by 6 bases, with 26 bases between them. The CDR3 reads CASSTASGLSRLVEQYF. CDR3 in DNA: TGCGCCAGCAGCACTGCTTCAGGACTGTCCCGCCTTGTCGAGCAGTACTTC.